In this sample, the clone carrying this TCR beta chain turned up a few times. What it binds is not known. There are 13 residues in the CDR3. V lost 1 base, J lost 6 bases, and 7 bases lay in between. CDR1 and CDR2 from the germline V gene are SGHNT and YYREEE (reference sequence). Heparinised blood was drawn once per donor, averaging roughly 110 mL. These data come from a study of beta chain features in type 1 diabetes. Study-level findings and limits: Sequencing used cDNA, and cells with high TCR expression could therefore be over-represented. Shortening of TCRB CDR3s, moderate but significant, appeared in all four CD4+ subsets of Type 1 diabetes patients.

TCRB transcripts that were expressed got sequenced, as all of the isolated RNA had been reverse transcribed. Clones were read by immunoSEQ multiplex PCR, and TCRdb kept only the in-frame ones, dropping some. Altogether 810,000 or so clones are present, 15% to 20% being singletons, with the ten largest covering 0.02% to 0.025%. The source of this sequence is a woman under 30 in good health. Sequenced input: naive CD4+ T cells from blood. This rearrangement joins TRBV5-4 to TRBJ2-2; a possible D gene is TRBD2 (5 bases). The CDR3 loop is CASSLSGSGELFF. The CDR3 DNA reads as TGTGCCAGCAGCTTGAGCGGATCCGGGGAGCTGTTTTTT.